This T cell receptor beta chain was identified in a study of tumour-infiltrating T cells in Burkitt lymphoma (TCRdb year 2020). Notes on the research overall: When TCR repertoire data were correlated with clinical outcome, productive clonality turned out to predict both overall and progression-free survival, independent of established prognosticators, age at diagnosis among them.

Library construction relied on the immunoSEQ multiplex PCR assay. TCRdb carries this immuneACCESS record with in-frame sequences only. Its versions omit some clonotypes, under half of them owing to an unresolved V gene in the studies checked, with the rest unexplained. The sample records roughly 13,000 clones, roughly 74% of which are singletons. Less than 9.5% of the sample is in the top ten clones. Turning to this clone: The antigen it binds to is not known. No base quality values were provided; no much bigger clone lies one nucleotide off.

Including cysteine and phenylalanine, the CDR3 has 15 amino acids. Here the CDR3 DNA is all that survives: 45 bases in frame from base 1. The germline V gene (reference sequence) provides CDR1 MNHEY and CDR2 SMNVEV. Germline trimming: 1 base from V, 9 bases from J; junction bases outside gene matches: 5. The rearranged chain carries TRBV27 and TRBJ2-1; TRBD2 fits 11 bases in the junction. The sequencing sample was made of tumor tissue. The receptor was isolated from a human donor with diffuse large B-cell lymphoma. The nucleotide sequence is TGTGCCAGCAGTTTATTGGTAGCGGGAGGGTTTGAGCAGTTCTTC. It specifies CASSLLVAGGFEQFF.